What follows are 19 T cell receptor beta chains derived from one specimen sequenced in a study of PD-1 blockade in classical Hodgkin lymphoma. TCRdb's table, derived via immunoSEQ multiplex PCR, lists solely in-frame clones and lacks some. In the table there are around 36,000 clones, about 90% of which are singletons. All the patients suffered relapse after autologous stem cell transplantation, and brentuximab vedotin exposure differed. The material sequenced was peripheral blood mononuclear cells (PBMCs), taken at baseline. These receptors were collected from a human donor with classical Hodgkin lymphoma.

The gene calls are TRBV7-9 and TRBJ1-1; D ambiguous. The CDR3 contains 14 residues. Germline V gene sequence: CDR1 SEHNR, CDR2 FQNEAQ (reference sequence). Deletions cut 1 base from V and 7 bases from J, with 13 bases between. CDR3 nucleotide sequence: TGTGCCAGCAGCTTAGACCGGGCCCAGTTTGAAGCTTTCTTT. Protein: CASSLDRAQFEAFF.

This clone is a singleton in its sample. The chain uses TRBV7-3 and TRBJ2-5; D is uncertain. This CDR3 region has 13 residues. V was cut by 1 base and J by 2 bases, with 5 bases left in between. Germline-derived CDR1 and CDR2 are SGHTA and FQGTGA. The CDR3 here is CASSLSIQETQYF. The DNA for the CDR3 is TGTGCCAGCAGCTTAAGTATTCAAGAGACCCAGTACTTC.

The chain recombines TRBV5-1 with TRBJ1-4; perhaps TRBD1 as D (6 bases). V was clipped by 5 bases and J by 4 bases, with 12 bases between them. The CDR3 runs 14 residues. In germline, CDR1 is SGHRS, CDR2 YFSETQ. The CDR3: CASRQTGVNEKLFF. In DNA form, the CDR3 reads TGCGCCAGCAGACAGACAGGAGTTAATGAAAAACTGTTTTTT.

The chain uses TRBV27 and TRBJ1-2; no clear D. The CDR3 sequence is 13 residues long. Germline CDR1 and CDR2: MNHEY and SMNVEV (reference sequence). Deletions cut 7 bases from V and 0 bases from J, with 9 bases between. Here the CDR3 reads CASKGSANYGYTF. The CDR3 coding sequence is TGTGCCAGCAAAGGGTCAGCTAACTATGGCTACACCTTC.

The rearrangement uses TRBV6-1 and TRBJ2-7, with D unresolved. Trimming shortened V by 2 bases and J by 1 base, and 6 bases separated the two germline ends. CDR1 is MNHNS, CDR2 SASEGT, per germline. This CDR3 is 13 amino acids long. The CDR3 DNA is TGTGCCAGCAGTGAACTGGGATCCTACGAGCAGTACTTC. Amino acid sequence: CASSELGSYEQYF.

Regarding this clone: A read error may account for a junction end that differs from germline. The rearrangement uses TRBV6-6 and TRBJ1-1; D gene ambiguous. CDR1 is MNHNY and CDR2 is SVGAGI in the germline V gene (reference sequence). The CDR3 is 11 residues long. The CDR3 DNA reads as TGTGCCATCAGTGAGAGAACTGAAGCTTTCTTT. Its protein product is CAISERTEAFF.

In its sample, this clone ranks as large. The rearrangement links TRBV25-1 to TRBJ2-5; D uncertain. The CDR3 sequence is 14 residues long. V lost 3 bases and J 3 bases, leaving 11 bases between the germline ends. Germline V gene sequence: CDR1 MGHDK, CDR2 SYGVNS. Written as DNA, the CDR3 is TGTGCCAGCAGTGATTATAGTTCCAAAGAGACCCAGTACTTC. It encodes CASSDYSSKETQYF.

V and J are TRBV6-5 and TRBJ2-5; 8 bases agree with TRBD1. V lost 7 bases to trimming and J lost 8 bases; unmatched junction nucleotides: 15. This CDR3 spans 15 amino acids. Germline V gives CDR1 MNHEY, CDR2 SVGAGI. The DNA for the CDR3 is TGTGCCAGCAACCCCCGGACAGGGACAAAAGGAACCCAGTACTTC. Translating gives CASNPRTGTKGTQYF.

The chain joins TRBV11-3 to TRBJ1-1, with TRBD1 matching 9 bases. From germline, CDR1 is SGHNT and CDR2 YENEEA. This CDR3 region has 15 residues. The trim removed 5 bases at V and 3 bases at J, leaving 7 bases unmatched. The CDR3 nucleotides read TGTGCCAGCAGCCCCGGGACAGGGAGGTACACTGAAGCTTTCTTT. It encodes CASSPGTGRYTEAFF.

The chain couples TRBV7-6 to TRBJ2-3; D ambiguous. Germline V lookup: CDR1 SGHVS, CDR2 FNYEAQ. V lost 1 base and J 0 bases, leaving 11 bases between the germline ends. The CDR3 has 16 amino acids. In nucleotides, the CDR3 is TGTGCCAGCAGCTTAGGTCGACATTCTAGCACAGATACGCAGTATTTT. Residues: CASSLGRHSSTDTQYF. Looking up the rest from reference TRBV7-6 and TRBJ2-3 gives the full variable domain: GAGVSQSPRYKVTKRGQDVALRCDPISGHVSLYWYRQALGQGPEFLTYFNYEAQQDKSGLPNDRFSAERPEGSISTLTIQRTEQRDSAMYRCASSLGRHSSTDTQYFGPGTRLTVL.

To note about this clone: Other DNA variants within this sample encode the same CDR3. The chain employs TRBV7-3 and TRBJ2-3; D may be TRBD2 (7 bases). With 1 base removed from V and 3 bases from J, the gap between germline ends came to 11 bases. The CDR3 spans 15 residues. Germline-derived CDR1 and CDR2 are SGHTA and FQGTGA. Here the CDR3 DNA reads TGTGCCAGCAGCTTAATCGCGGGGGCGACAGATACGCAGTATTTT. It translates to CASSLIAGATDTQYF. The full variable domain, in which reference TRBV7-3 and TRBJ2-3 provide the parts outside the CDR3, is GAGVSQTPSNKVTEKGKYVELRCDPISGHTALYWYRQSLGQGPEFLIYFQGTGAADDSGLPNDRFFAVRPEGSVSTLKIQRTERGDSAVYLCASSLIAGATDTQYFGPGTRLTVL.

The V and J genes are TRBV18 and TRBJ2-4; unclear D gene. CDR3 length: 13 residues. Germline V lookup: CDR1 KGHSH, CDR2 LQKENI. V lost 4 bases, J lost 3 bases, and 7 bases lay in between. The CDR3 here is CASSLDDKNIQYF. The CDR3 DNA is TGTGCCAGCTCACTGGACGACAAAAACATTCAGTACTTC.

This CDR3 is CASTLFPGGGDAEAFF. The CDR3, as DNA: TGTGCCAGTACTCTCTTCCCGGGGGGGGGCGACGCTGAAGCTTTCTTT. The chain employs TRBV19 and TRBJ1-1; D perhaps matches TRBD1 (6 bases). The CDR3 length is 16 residues. CDR1 is LNHDA and CDR2 is SQIVND in the germline V gene (reference sequence). Between the trimmed V and J ends, which lost 7 bases and 6 bases, there was a span of 24 bases. Using reference TRBV19 and TRBJ1-1 for the parts outside the CDR3, the full variable domain is DGGITQSPKYLFRKEGQNVTLSCEQNLNHDAMYWYRQDPGQGLRLIYYSQIVNDFQKGDIAEGYSVSREKKESFPLTVTSAQKNPTAFYLCASTLFPGGGDAEAFFGQGTRLTVV.

The V gene is TRBV27, the J gene TRBJ2-7; the match to TRBD1 covers 7 bases. The CDR3 runs to 15 residues. Per germline, CDR1 MNHEY and CDR2 SMNVEV (reference sequence). Germline trimming cut 5 bases from V and 0 bases from J; bases unmatched to any gene: 7. CDR3: CASSNTGTASYEQYF. The CDR3 nucleotides are TGTGCCAGCAGTAATACCGGGACAGCCTCCTACGAGCAGTACTTC.

The chain links TRBV27 to TRBJ2-6, with 10 bases that match TRBD1. J was trimmed by 0 bases and V by 3 bases; bases with no gene match: 5. CDR1 and CDR2 from the germline V gene are MNHEY and SMNVEV (reference sequence). The CDR3 length is 18 residues. The CDR3 DNA reads TGTGCCAGCAGTTTTGACAGGGGGCGTGCCTCTGGGGCCAACGTCCTGACTTTC. This codes for CASSFDRGRASGANVLTF.

The rearrangement joins TRBV7-9 to TRBJ2-7; 8 bases align to TRBD2. There are 13 residues in the CDR3. Germline values: CDR1 SEHNR, CDR2 FQNEAQ (reference sequence). V trimming: 3 bases; J trimming: 4 bases; junction bases outside the gene matches: 2. In DNA, the CDR3 is TGTGCCAGCAGCTTGGCGGGGGGTTACGAGCAGTACTTC. It yields the protein CASSLAGGYEQYF.

CDR3 residues: CASSLSGQGLDTQYF. In DNA form, the CDR3 reads TGTGCCAGCAGTTTATCGGGACAGGGGCTCGATACGCAGTATTTT. This chain joins TRBV28 and TRBJ2-3, with 10 bases identical to TRBD1. Germline V lookup: CDR1 MDHEN, CDR2 SYDVKM. This CDR3 spans 15 amino acids. After removal of 1 base from V and 6 bases from J, the junction contained 4 bases not matched to a gene.

The V gene is TRBV10-3, the J gene TRBJ2-5, with 7 nucleotides matching TRBD1. Unmatched junction bases numbered 8, after V lost 9 bases and J lost 4 bases. The CDR3 extends over 13 amino acids. Germline V gene lookup returns CDR1 ENHRY and CDR2 SYGVKD. CDR3 residues: CAIRQGRPETQYF. CDR3 nucleotides: TGTGCCATAAGACAGGGCCGTCCAGAGACCCAGTACTTC.

This clone was detected once. The CDR3 DNA follows: TGTGCCATCAGTGAGTCCGAGGCTCTATATCAGCCCCAGCATTTT. Translating gives CAISESEALYQPQHF. The rearrangement joins TRBV10-3 to TRBJ1-5; no clear D. Germline V lookup: CDR1 ENHRY, CDR2 SYGVKD. CDR3 length equals 15 residues. Trimming shortened V by 0 bases and J by 5 bases, and 11 bases separated the two germline ends.